These T cell receptor beta chains were read from a single sample in a study of blood T cell repertoires in COVID-19. Produced via immunoSEQ multiplex PCR; TCRdb's table is partial and in-frame only. Seen here are tens of thousands of clones, roughly 87% observed once, and the top ten hold over 2.5%. Sequencing was performed on peripheral blood. Receptor source: a woman in her fifties or sixties with active or convalescent COVID-19. CDR3s include the opening cysteine and the closing phenylalanine or tryptophan. Each record gives: clone size, D gene, CDR3 length, J gene, V gene, CDR3 DNA, CDR3 protein. The D gene is left open where the match is weak. A row's size may be missing; if present it is once, few, many or a size class.

size: few
D: -
length: 15
J: TRBJ1-5
V: TRBV7-8
DNA: TGTGCCAGCAGCCCCCAGGTTTATAGCAATCAGCCCCAGCATTTT
CDR3: CASSPQVYSNQPQHF

size: -
D: -
length: 16
J: TRBJ1-2
V: TRBV5-1
DNA: TGCGCCAGCAGCTTGGGCAGCTCCGGAGGGAACTATGGCTACACCTTC
CDR3: CASSLGSSGGNYGYTF

size: few
D: -
length: 13
J: TRBJ2-1
V: TRBV29-1
DNA: TGCAGCGCCTCCGGGACATACTACAATGAGCAGTTCTTC
CDR3: CSASGTYYNEQFF

size: -
D: TRBD1
length: 14
J: TRBJ2-3
V: TRBV6-6
DNA: TGTGCCAGCAGTGAGGGACAGGGGATAGATACGCAGTATTTT
CDR3: CASSEGQGIDTQYF

size: once
D: -
length: 15
J: TRBJ2-1
V: TRBV9
DNA: TGTGCCAGCAGCGTAGGGGCTAGCGCATACAATGAGCAGTTCTTC
CDR3: CASSVGASAYNEQFF

size: few
D: TRBD1
length: 15
J: TRBJ2-7
V: TRBV7-9
DNA: TGTGCCAGCAGCTCCAGGACAGGGAGAACTTACGAGCAGTACTTC
CDR3: CASSSRTGRTYEQYF

size: -
D: TRBD1
length: 15
J: TRBJ2-1
V: TRBV2
DNA: TGTGCCAGCAGGTACAGGGGGCGATCCCACAATGAGCAGTTCTTC
CDR3: CASRYRGRSHNEQFF

size: -
D: -
length: 15
J: TRBJ2-7
V: TRBV7-2
DNA: TGTGCCAGCAGCTCTCATCCGGGTGGGAGTTACGAGCAGTACTTC
CDR3: CASSSHPGGSYEQYF

size: -
D: TRBD1
length: 15
J: TRBJ1-1
V: TRBV11-2
DNA: TGTGCCAGCAGCTCGCTCGGGCAGGGGGCAACTGAAGCTTTCTTT
CDR3: CASSSLGQGATEAFF

size: -
D: -
length: 14
J: TRBJ1-5
V: TRBV9
DNA: TGTGCCAGCAGCTTGCGTCCGACTAATCAGCCCCAGCATTTT
CDR3: CASSLRPTNQPQHF

size: -
D: -
length: 12
J: TRBJ1-5
V: TRBV19
DNA: TGTGCCAGTAAACAGGGTAATCAGCCCCAGCATTTT
CDR3: CASKQGNQPQHF

size: few
D: TRBD2
length: 16
J: TRBJ2-3
V: TRBV3-1/TRBV3-2
DNA: TGTGCCAGCAGCCAAGTCCCCGGGGGGAAGACAGATACGCAGTATTTT
CDR3: CASSQVPGGKTDTQYF

size: few
D: TRBD1
length: 15
J: TRBJ1-2
V: TRBV5-5
DNA: TGTGCCACCCAGCTTGTGAGCGGGACAGGGCATGGCTACACCTTC
CDR3: CATQLVSGTGHGYTF

size: -
D: -
length: 12
J: TRBJ1-2
V: TRBV7-9
DNA: TGTGCCAGCACCTCATCCCAGGGCCGAGGCGCCTTC
CDR3: CASTSSQGRGAF

size: -
D: -
length: 14
J: TRBJ1-2
V: TRBV7-9
DNA: TGTGCCAGCAGCTTAGGTCAAGCCTCTCATGGCTACACCTTC
CDR3: CASSLGQASHGYTF

size: -
D: -
length: 13
J: TRBJ2-1
V: TRBV2
DNA: TGTGCCAGCACGGCAGGGACCTACAATGAGCAGTTCTTC
CDR3: CASTAGTYNEQFF

size: -
D: -
length: 16
J: TRBJ2-3
V: TRBV4-1
DNA: TGCGCCAGCAGCCCCCCGATGGGGGGGGCCATAGATACGCAGTATTTT
CDR3: CASSPPMGGAIDTQYF

size: -
D: TRBD2
length: 19
J: TRBJ2-7
V: TRBV4-2
DNA: TGTGCCAGCAGCCAAGACGAAGACACTAGCGGGGCGTTAACCTACGAGCAGTACTTC
CDR3: CASSQDEDTSGALTYEQYF

size: -
D: -
length: 12
J: TRBJ1-1
V: TRBV6-5
DNA: TGTGCCAGCAGACCACCTGGGCGAGAAGCTTTCTTT
CDR3: CASRPPGREAFF

size: -
D: TRBD1
length: 15
J: TRBJ2-1
V: TRBV6-9
DNA: TGTGCCAGCAGTTATGGCAGGGGGCGCGACAATGAGCAGTTCTTC
CDR3: CASSYGRGRDNEQFF

size: -
D: -
length: 17
J: TRBJ1-5
V: TRBV27
DNA: TGTGCCAGCAGTTTAGCAATGGGGGCGGGTGGCAATCAGCCCCAGCATTTT
CDR3: CASSLAMGAGGNQPQHF

size: -
D: TRBD1
length: 18
J: TRBJ1-4
V: TRBV4-3
DNA: TGCGCCAGCAGCCAAGGCCGGGACAGGGCTACAACTAATGAAAAACTGTTTTTT
CDR3: CASSQGRDRATTNEKLFF

size: -
D: TRBD1
length: 18
J: TRBJ1-1
V: TRBV7-2
DNA: TGTGCCAGCAGCTTACCCCGGGACAGGGGGCATCGAAGCACTGAAGCTTTCTTT
CDR3: CASSLPRDRGHRSTEAFF

size: -
D: -
length: 15
J: TRBJ2-7
V: TRBV11-2
DNA: TGTGCCAGCAGCTCCCCCCCCGGGAGCTCCTACGAGCAGTACTTC
CDR3: CASSSPPGSSYEQYF

size: few
D: TRBD2
length: 17
J: TRBJ2-3
V: TRBV5-1
DNA: TGCGCCAGCCTTCACTCCCCCCTAGCGGGGGTTGCAGATACGCAGTATTTT
CDR3: CASLHSPLAGVADTQYF

size: -
D: -
length: 13
J: TRBJ1-2
V: TRBV29-1
DNA: TGCAGCGTTGATTTGGGTCGCGGCTATGGCTACACCTTC
CDR3: CSVDLGRGYGYTF

size: -
D: -
length: 15
J: TRBJ1-1
V: TRBV7-2
DNA: TGTGCCAGCAGCGCATACAGGAGCACGAACACTGAAGCTTTCTTT
CDR3: CASSAYRSTNTEAFF

size: -
D: -
length: 14
J: TRBJ1-6
V: TRBV11-2
DNA: TGTGCCAGCAGCTTGGCAGTTCTGAATTCACCCCTCCACTTT
CDR3: CASSLAVLNSPLHF